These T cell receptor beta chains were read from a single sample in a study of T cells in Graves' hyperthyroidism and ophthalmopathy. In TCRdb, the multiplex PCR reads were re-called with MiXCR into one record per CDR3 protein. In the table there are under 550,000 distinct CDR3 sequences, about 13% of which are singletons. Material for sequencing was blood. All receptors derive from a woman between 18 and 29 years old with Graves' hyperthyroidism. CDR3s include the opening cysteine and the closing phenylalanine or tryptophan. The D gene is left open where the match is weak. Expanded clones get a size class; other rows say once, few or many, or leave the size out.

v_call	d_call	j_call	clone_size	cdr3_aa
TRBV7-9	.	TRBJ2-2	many	CASSNPTAVTGELFF
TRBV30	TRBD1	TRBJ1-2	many	CAWHTGTALNYGYTF
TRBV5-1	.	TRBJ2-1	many	CASSLAGAGSYNEQFF
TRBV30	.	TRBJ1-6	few	CAWSLGAYLHF
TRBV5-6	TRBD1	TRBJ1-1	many	CASSSRTGMDTEAFF
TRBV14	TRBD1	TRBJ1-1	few	CASSQADRGVTEAFF
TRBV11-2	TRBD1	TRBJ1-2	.	CASSPTGGQGGYGYTF
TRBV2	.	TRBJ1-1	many	CASSKGEGTEAFF
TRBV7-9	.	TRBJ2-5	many	CASSSVGNQETQYF
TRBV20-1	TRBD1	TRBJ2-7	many	CSALTGYGDMGEQYF
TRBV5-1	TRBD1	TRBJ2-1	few	CASSRDRGEYNEQFF
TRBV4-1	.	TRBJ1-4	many	CASSPVPGAFATNEKLFF
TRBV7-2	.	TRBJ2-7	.	CASSFSLDLNSYQQYF
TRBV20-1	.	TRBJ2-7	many	CSARDVSISYEQYF
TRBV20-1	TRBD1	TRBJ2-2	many	CSATGTGRTGELFF
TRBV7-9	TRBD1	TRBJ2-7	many	CASSPGTGGATYEQYF
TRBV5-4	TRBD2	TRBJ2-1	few	CASSLGAKRGSYNEQFF
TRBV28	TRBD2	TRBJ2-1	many	CASTRGLADNNEQFF
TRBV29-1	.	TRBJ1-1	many	CSVAPTGANTEAFF
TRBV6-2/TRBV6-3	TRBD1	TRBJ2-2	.	CASSYSGQGFMIAGELFF
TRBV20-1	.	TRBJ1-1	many	CSAPRAYPTEAFF
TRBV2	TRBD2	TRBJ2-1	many	CASSALGLAGNEQFF
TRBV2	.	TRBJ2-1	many	CASVQGYNEQFF
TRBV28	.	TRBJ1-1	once	CASSPSFLGQPEAFF
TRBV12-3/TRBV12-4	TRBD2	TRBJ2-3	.	CASSLWASGTGADTQYF
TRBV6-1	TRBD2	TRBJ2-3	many	CASSRLAGDRTQYF
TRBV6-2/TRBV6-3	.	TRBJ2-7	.	CAHGPGTPYEQYF
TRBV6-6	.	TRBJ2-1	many	CASSYESGASNEQFF
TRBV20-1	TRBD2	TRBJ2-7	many	CSARDSSGSYEQYF
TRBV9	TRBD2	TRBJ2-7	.	CASSAGTSGFYEQYF
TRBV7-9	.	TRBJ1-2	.	CASSSQMNYGYTF
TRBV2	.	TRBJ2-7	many	CASSTESSYEQYF
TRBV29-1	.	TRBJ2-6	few	CSVLLSGANVLTF
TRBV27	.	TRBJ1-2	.	CASSLSAWDHGYTF
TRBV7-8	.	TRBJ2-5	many	CASSFLIREETQYF
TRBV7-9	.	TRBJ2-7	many	CASSPRRSFYEQYF
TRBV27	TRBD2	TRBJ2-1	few	CASSLALAGRNEQFF
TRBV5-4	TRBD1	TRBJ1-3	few	CASSLEGGDYGNTIYF
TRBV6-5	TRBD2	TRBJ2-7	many	CASSYSRLAGPYEQYF
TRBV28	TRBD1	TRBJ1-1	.	CASSDPGQPNTEAFF
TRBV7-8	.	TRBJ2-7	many	CASSLAPGGGYEQYF
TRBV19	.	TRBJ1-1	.	CASSIADRNTEAFF